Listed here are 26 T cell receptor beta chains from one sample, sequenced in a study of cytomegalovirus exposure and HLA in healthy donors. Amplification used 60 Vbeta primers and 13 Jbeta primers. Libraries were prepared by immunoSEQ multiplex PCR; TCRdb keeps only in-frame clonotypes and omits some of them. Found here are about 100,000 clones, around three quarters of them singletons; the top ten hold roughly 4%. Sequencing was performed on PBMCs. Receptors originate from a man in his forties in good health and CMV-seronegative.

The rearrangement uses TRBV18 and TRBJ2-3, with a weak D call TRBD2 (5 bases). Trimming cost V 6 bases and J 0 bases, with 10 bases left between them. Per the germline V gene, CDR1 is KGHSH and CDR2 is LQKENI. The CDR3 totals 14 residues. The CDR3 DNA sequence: TGTGCCAGCTCCTCGAGCGGCAGCACAGATACGCAGTATTTT. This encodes CASSSSGSTDTQYF.

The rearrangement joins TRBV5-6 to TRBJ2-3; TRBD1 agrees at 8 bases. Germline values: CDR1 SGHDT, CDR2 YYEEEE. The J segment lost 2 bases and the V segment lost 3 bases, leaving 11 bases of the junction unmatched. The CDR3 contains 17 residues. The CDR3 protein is CASSWGTGGPYTDTQYF. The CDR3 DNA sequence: TGTGCCAGCAGCTGGGGGACAGGAGGCCCCTACACAGATACGCAGTATTTT.

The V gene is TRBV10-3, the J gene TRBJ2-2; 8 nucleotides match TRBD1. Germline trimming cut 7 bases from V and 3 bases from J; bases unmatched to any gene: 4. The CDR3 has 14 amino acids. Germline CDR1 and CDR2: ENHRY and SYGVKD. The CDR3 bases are TGTGCCATCAATGGACAGGGTTACACCGGGGAGCTGTTTTTT. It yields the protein CAINGQGYTGELFF.

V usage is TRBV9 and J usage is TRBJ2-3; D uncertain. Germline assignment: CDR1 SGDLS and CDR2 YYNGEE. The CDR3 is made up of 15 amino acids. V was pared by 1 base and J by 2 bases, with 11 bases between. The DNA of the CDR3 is TGTGCCAGCAGCGTAAGTAGCCTTTCCACAGATACGCAGTATTTT. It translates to CASSVSSLSTDTQYF. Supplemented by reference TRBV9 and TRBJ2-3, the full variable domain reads DSGVTQTPKHLITATGQRVTLRCSPRSGDLSVYWYQQSLDQGLQFLIQYYNGEERAKGNILERFSAQQFPDLHSELNLSSLELGDSALYFCASSVSSLSTDTQYFGPGTRLTVL.

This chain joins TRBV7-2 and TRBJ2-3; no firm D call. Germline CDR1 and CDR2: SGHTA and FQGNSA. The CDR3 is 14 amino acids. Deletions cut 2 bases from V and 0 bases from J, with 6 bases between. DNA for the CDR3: TGTGCCAGCAGCTTATCGTTGAGCACAGATACGCAGTATTTT. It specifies CASSLSLSTDTQYF.

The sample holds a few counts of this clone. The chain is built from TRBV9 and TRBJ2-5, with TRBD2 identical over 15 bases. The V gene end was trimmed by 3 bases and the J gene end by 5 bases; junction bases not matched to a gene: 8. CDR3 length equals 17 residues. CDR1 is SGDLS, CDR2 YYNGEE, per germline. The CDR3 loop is CASSEGTSGGYGETQYF. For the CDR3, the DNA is TGTGCCAGCAGCGAGGGGACTAGCGGGGGGTACGGGGAGACCCAGTACTTC.

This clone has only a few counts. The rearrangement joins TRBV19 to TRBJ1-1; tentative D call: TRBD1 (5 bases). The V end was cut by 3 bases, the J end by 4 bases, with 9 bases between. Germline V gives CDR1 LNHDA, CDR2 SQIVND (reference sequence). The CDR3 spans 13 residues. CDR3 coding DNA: TGTGCCAGTAGTATCAGGGCAGGCACTGAAGCTTTCTTT. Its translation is CASSIRAGTEAFF.

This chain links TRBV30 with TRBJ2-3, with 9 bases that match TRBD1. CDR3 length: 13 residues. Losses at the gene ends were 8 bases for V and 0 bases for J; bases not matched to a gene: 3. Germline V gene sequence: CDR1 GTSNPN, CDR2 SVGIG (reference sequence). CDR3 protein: CAVGQGSTDTQYF. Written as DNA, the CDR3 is TGTGCCGTGGGACAGGGTAGCACAGATACGCAGTATTTT.

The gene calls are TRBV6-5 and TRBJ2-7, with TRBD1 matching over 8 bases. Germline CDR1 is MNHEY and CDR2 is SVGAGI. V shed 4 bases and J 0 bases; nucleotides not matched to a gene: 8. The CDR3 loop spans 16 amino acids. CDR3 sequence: CASSSPGTGSSYEQYF. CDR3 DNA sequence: TGTGCCAGCAGTTCTCCCGGGACAGGTAGCTCCTACGAGCAGTACTTC.

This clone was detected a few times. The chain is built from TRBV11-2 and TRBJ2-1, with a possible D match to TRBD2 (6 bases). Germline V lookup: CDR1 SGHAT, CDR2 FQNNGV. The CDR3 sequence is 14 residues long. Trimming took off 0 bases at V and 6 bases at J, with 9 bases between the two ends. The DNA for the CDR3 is TGTGCCAGCAGCTTAGAACCGGGACTCAATGAGCAGTTCTTC. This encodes CASSLEPGLNEQFF.

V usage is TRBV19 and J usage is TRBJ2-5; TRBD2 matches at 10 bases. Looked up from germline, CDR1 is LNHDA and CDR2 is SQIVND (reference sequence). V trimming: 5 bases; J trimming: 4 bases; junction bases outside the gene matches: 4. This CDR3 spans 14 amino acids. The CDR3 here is CASSPLAGGETQYF. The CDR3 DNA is TGTGCCAGTAGTCCCTTAGCGGGGGGAGAGACCCAGTACTTC.

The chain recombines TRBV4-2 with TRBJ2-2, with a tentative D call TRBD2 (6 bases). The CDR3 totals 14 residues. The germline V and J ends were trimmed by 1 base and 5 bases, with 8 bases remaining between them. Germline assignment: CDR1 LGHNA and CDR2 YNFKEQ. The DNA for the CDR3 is TGTGCCAGCAGCCAAGTGGCGGGAACCGGGGAGCTGTTTTTT. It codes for CASSQVAGTGELFF.

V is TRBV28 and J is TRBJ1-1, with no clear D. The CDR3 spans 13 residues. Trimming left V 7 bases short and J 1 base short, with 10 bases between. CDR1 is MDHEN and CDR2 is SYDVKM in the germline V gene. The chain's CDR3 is CASTFPPNTEAFF. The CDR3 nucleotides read TGTGCCAGCACCTTTCCCCCGAACACTGAAGCTTTCTTT.

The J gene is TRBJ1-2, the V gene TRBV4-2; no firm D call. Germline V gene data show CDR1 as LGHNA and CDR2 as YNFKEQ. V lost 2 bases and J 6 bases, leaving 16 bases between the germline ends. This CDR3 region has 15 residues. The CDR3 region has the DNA TGTGCCAGCAGCCAAATCACGCCTCTCCAGGATGGCTACACCTTC. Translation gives CASSQITPLQDGYTF.

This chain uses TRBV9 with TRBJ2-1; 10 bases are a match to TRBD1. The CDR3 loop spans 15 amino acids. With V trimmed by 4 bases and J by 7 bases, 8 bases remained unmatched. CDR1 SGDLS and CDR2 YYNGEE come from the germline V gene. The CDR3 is CASSPGTGEWNEQFF. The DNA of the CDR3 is TGTGCCAGCAGCCCAGGGACAGGGGAATGGAATGAGCAGTTCTTC.

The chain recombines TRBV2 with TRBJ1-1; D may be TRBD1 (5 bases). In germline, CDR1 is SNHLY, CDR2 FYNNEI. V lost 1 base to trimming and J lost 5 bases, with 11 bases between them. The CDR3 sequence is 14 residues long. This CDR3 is CASSEVTGGTEAFF. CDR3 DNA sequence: TGTGCCAGCAGTGAAGTAACAGGTGGAACTGAAGCTTTCTTT.

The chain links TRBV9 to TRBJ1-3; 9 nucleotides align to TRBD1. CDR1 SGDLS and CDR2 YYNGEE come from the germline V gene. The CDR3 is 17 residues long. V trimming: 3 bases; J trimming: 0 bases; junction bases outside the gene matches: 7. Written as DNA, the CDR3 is TGTGCCAGCAGCGCCAACCGACAGGGGGACTCTGGAAACACCATATATTTT. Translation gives CASSANRQGDSGNTIYF.

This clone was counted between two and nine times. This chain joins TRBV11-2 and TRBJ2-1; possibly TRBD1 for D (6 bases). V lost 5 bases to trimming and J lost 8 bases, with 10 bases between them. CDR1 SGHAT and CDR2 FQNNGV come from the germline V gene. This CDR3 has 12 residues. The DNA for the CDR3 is TGTGCCAGCAGCCCACAGGGAGATGAGCAGTTCTTC. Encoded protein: CASSPQGDEQFF.

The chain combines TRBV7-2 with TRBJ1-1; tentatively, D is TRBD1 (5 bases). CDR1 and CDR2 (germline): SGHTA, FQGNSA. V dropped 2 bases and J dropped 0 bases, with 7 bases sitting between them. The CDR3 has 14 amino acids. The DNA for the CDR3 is TGTGCCAGCAGCTTACGACAGATGAACACTGAAGCTTTCTTT. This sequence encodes CASSLRQMNTEAFF.

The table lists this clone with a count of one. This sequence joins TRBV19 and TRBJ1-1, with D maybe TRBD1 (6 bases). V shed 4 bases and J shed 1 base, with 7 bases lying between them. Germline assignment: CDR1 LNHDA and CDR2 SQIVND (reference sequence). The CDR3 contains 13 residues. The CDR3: CASSKQGNTEAFF. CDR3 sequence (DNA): TGTGCCAGTAGTAAACAGGGGAACACTGAAGCTTTCTTT. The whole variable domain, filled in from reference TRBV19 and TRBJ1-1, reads DGGITQSPKYLFRKEGQNVTLSCEQNLNHDAMYWYRQDPGQGLRLIYYSQIVNDFQKGDIAEGYSVSREKKESFPLTVTSAQKNPTAFYLCASSKQGNTEAFFGQGTRLTVV.

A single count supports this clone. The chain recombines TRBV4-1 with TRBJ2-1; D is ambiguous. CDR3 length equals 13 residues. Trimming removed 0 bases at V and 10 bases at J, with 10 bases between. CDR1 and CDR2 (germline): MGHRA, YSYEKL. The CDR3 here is CASSQDGAPEQFF. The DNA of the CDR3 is TGCGCCAGCAGCCAAGATGGAGCCCCAGAGCAGTTCTTC.

The CDR3 region is CASSVGEMRAGELFF. In DNA form, the CDR3 reads TGTGCCAGCAGCGTAGGAGAGATGAGGGCCGGGGAGCTGTTTTTT. The chain employs TRBV9 and TRBJ2-2; D is possibly TRBD2 (5 bases). The V gene's germline CDR1 is SGDLS and CDR2 YYNGEE. The CDR3 totals 15 residues. V gave up 0 bases and J gave up 6 bases, with 12 bases separating them.

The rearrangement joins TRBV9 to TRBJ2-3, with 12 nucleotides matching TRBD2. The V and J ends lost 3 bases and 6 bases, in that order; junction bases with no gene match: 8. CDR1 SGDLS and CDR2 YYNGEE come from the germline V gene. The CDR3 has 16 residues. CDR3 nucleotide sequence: TGTGCCAGCAGCGCGTCTAGCGGGGGGGCCGGGGATACGCAGTATTTT. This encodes CASSASSGGAGDTQYF.

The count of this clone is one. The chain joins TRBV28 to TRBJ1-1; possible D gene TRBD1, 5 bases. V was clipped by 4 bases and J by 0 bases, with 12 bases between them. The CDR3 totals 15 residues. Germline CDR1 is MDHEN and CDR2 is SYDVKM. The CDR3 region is CASSSMGLMNTEAFF. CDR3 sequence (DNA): TGTGCCAGCAGTTCGATGGGACTGATGAACACTGAAGCTTTCTTT.

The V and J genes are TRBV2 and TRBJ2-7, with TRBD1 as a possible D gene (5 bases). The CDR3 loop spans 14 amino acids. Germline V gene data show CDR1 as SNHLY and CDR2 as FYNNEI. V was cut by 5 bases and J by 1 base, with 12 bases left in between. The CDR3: CASSKDRQSYEQYF. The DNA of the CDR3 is TGTGCCAGCAGTAAAGACAGACAATCCTACGAGCAGTACTTC.

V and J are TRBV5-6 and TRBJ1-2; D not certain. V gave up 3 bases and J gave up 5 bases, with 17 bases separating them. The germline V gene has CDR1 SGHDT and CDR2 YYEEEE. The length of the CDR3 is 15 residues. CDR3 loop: CASSSTGREEYGYTF. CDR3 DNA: TGTGCCAGCAGCTCTACTGGGCGGGAGGAGTATGGCTACACCTTC.